This record covers a single T cell receptor beta chain. Its target is unknown. PCR primers comprised 60 Vbeta and 13 Jbeta primers. Sequenced by immunoSEQ multiplex PCR; TCRdb stores in-frame clones only, minus some. The table shows under 95,000 clones, with roughly 77% occurring only once. The data are from a study of cytomegalovirus exposure and HLA in healthy donors. About the study: From HLA-typed donors, an early data release held tens of millions of unique TCRs.

V was shortened by 0 bases and J by 4 bases, with 10 bases between the two germline ends. This CDR3 spans 15 amino acids. CDR1 is SGHRS and CDR2 is YFSETQ in the germline V gene. Study-level findings and limits: Among immune exposure information, only CMV serostatus was available. Some TCR beta chains (more than 150 of them) were listed as cytomegalovirus-associated.

The sequenced sample consisted of PBMCs. This TCR came from a man in his forties in good health and CMV-seronegative. The genes are TRBV5-1 and TRBJ2-2; D perhaps matches TRBD2 (7 bases). The CDR3: CASSLAGGSTGELFF. The DNA of the CDR3 is TGCGCCAGCAGCTTGGCGGGGGGCTCCACCGGGGAGCTGTTTTTT.